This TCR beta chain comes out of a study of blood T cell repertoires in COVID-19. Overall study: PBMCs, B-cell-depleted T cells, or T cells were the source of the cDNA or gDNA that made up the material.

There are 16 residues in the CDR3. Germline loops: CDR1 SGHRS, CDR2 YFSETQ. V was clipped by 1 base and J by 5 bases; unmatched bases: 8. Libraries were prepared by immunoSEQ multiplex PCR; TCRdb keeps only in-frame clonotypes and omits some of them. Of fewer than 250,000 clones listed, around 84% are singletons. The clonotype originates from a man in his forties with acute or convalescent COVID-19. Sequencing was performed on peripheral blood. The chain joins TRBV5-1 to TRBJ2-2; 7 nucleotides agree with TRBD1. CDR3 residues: CASSLNPSTGTGELFF. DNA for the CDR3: TGCGCCAGCAGCTTGAACCCCTCGACAGGGACCGGGGAGCTGTTTTTT.